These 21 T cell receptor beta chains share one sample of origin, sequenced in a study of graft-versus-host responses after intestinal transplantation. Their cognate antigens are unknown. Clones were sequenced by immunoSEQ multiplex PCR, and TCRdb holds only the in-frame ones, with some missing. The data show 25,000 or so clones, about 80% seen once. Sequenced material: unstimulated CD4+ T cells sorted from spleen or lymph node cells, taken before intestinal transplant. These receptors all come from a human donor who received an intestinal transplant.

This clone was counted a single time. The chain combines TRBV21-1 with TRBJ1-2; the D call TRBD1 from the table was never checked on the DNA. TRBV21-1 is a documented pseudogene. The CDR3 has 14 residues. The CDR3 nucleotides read TGTGCCAGCAGCACCTTGACAGGGCCCTATGGCTACACCTTC. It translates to CASSTLTGPYGYTF.

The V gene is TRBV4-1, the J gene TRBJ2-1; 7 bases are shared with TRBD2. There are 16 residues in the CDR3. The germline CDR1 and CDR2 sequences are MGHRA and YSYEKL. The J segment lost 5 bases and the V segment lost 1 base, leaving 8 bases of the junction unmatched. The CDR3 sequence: CASSQVVGRSNNEQFF. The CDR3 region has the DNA TGCGCCAGCAGCCAAGTTGTCGGGAGGAGTAACAATGAGCAGTTCTTC.

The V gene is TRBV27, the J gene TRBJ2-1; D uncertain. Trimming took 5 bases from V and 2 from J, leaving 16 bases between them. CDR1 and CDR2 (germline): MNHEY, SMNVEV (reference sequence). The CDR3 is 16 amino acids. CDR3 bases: TGTGCCAGCAGTCCCACGACGGCTGGGGCCTACAATGAGCAGTTCTTC. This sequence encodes CASSPTTAGAYNEQFF.

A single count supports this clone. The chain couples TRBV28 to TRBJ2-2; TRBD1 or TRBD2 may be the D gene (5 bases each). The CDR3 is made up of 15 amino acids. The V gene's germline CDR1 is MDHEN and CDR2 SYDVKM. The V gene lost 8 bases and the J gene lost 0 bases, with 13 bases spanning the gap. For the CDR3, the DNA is TGTGCCAGCCTTACTCGGGGCGCGAACACCGGGGAGCTGTTTTTT. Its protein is CASLTRGANTGELFF.

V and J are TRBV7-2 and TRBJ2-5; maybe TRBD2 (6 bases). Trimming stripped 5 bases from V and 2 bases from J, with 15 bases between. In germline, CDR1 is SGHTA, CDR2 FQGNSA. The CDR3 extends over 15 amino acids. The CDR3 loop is CASSTVAAPQETQYF. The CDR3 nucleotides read TGTGCCAGCAGCACCGTAGCGGCACCTCAAGAGACCCAGTACTTC.

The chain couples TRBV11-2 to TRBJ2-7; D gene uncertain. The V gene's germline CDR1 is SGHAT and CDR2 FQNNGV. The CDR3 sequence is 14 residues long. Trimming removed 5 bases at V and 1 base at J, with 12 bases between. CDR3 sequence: CASSISTGSYEQYF. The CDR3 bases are TGTGCCAGCAGCATATCCACCGGGTCCTACGAGCAGTACTTC. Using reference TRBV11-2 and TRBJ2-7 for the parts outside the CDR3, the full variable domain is EAGVAQSPRYKIIEKRQSVAFWCNPISGHATLYWYQQILGQGPKLLIQFQNNGVVDDSQLPKDRFSAERLKGVDSTLKIQPAKLEDSAVYLCASSISTGSYEQYFGPGTRLTVT.

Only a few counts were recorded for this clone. CDR3 protein: CASSEGAETQYF. CDR3 nucleotide sequence: TGCGCCAGCAGCGAGGGGGCGGAGACCCAGTACTTC. The V call is TRBV5-1, the J call TRBJ2-5; TRBD1 aligns across 7 bases. The CDR3 loop spans 12 amino acids. The germline gives CDR1 SGHRS, CDR2 YFSETQ. J gave up 5 bases and V 4 bases, and 2 bases lay outside the gene matches. The complete variable domain, with remaining parts taken from reference TRBV5-1 and TRBJ2-5, reads KAGVTQTPRYLIKTRGQQVTLSCSPISGHRSVSWYQQTPGQGLQFLFEYFSETQRNKGNFPGRFSGRQFSNSRSEMNVSTLELGDSALYLCASSEGAETQYFGPGTRLLVL.

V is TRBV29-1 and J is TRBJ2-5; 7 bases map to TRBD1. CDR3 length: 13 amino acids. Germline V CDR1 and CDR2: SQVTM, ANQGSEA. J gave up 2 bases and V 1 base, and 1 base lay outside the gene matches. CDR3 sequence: CSVEGRGQETQYF. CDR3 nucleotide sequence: TGCAGCGTTGAAGGCAGGGGGCAAGAGACCCAGTACTTC.

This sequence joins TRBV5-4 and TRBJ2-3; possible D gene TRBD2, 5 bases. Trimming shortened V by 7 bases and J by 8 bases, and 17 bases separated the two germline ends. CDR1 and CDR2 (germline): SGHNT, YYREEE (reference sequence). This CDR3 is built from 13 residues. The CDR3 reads CASRPKTAGTQYF. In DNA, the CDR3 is TGTGCCAGCCGGCCGAAAACGGCGGGTACGCAGTATTTT.

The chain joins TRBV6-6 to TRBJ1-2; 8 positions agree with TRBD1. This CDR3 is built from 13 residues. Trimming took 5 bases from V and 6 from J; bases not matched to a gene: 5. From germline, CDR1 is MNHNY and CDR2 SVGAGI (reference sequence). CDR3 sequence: CASSKDREDGYTF. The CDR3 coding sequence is TGTGCCAGCAGTAAGGACAGGGAGGATGGCTACACCTTC.

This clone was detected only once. CDR3 bases: TGCAGTGCTTCCAGGGAAAACATTCAGTACTTC. This gives the protein CSASRENIQYF. This chain links TRBV20-1 with TRBJ2-4; perhaps TRBD1 as D (5 bases). Trimming stripped 5 bases from V and 5 bases from J, with 7 bases between. The CDR3 is made up of 11 amino acids. The V gene's germline CDR1 is DFQATT and CDR2 SNEGSKA (reference sequence).

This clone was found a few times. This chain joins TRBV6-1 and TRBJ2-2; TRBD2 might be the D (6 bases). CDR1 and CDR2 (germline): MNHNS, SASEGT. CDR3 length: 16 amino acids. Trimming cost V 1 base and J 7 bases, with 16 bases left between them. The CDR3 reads CASSEVPGGSGGELFF. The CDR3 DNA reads TGTGCCAGCAGTGAAGTTCCCGGGGGTAGCGGCGGGGAGCTGTTTTTT.

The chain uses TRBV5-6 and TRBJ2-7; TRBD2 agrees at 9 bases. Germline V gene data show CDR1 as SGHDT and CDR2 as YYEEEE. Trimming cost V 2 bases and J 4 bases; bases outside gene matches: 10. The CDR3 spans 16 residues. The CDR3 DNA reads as TGTGCCAGCAGCTTCATTGGCGGGAGGGGGGCTTACGAGCAGTACTTC. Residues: CASSFIGGRGAYEQYF.

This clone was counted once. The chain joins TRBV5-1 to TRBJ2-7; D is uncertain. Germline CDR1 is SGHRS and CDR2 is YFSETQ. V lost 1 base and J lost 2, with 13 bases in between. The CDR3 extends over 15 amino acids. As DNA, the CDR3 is TGCGCCAGCAGCTTGAGAACAGTAAAAACCTACGAGCAGTACTTC. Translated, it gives CASSLRTVKTYEQYF.

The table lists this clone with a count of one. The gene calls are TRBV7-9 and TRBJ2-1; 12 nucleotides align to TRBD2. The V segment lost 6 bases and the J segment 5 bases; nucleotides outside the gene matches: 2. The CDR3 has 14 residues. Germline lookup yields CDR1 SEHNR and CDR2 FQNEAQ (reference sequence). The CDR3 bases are TGTGCCAGCAGGACTAGCGGGGGACACAATGAGCAGTTCTTC. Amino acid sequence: CASRTSGGHNEQFF.

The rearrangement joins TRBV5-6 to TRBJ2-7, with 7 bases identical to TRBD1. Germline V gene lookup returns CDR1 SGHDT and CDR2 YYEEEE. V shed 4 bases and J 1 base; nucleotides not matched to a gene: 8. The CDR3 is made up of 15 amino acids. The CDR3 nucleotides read TGTGCCAGCAGCGTACAAGGGACAGCTTCCTACGAGCAGTACTTC. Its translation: CASSVQGTASYEQYF.

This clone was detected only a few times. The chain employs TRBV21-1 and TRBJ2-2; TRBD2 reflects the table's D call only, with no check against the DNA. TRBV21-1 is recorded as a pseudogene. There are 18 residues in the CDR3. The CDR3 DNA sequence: TGTGCCAGCAGCACCCCGCCGAGGGTAGGAGAAAACACCGGGGAGCTGTTTTTT. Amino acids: CASSTPPRVGENTGELFF.

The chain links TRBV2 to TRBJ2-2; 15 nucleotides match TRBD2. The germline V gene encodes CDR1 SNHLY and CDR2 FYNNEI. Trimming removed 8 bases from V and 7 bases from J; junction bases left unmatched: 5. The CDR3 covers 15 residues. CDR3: CASGGLAGGLGELFF. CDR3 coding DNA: TGTGCCAGCGGAGGACTAGCGGGGGGGCTCGGGGAGCTGTTTTTT.

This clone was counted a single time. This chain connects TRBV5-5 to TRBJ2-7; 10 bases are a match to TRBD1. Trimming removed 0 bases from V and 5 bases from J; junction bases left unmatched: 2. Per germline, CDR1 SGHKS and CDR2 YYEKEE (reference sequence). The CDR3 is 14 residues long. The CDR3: CASSLGGTGDEQYF. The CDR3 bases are TGTGCCAGCAGCTTGGGGGGGACAGGGGACGAGCAGTACTTC.

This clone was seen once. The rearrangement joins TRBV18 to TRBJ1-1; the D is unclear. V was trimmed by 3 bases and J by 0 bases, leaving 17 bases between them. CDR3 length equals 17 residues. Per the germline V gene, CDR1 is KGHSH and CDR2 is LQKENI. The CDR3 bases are TGTGCCAGCTCACCGCTCAGAAAGAGTCCGATGAACACTGAAGCTTTCTTT. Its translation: CASSPLRKSPMNTEAFF.

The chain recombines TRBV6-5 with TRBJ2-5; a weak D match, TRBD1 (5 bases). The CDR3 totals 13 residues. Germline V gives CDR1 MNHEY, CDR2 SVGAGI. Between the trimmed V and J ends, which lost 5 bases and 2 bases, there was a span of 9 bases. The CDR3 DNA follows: TGTGCCAGCAGTAGGGGTGTACAAGAGACCCAGTACTTC. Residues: CASSRGVQETQYF.